This T cell receptor beta chain derives from a study of blood T cell repertoires in COVID-19. For the study at large: PBMCs, B-cell-depleted T cells, or T cells were the source of the cDNA or gDNA that made up the material.

The CDR3 runs 17 residues. In germline, CDR1 is LNHDA, CDR2 SQIVND (reference sequence). V was pared by 3 bases and J by 0 bases, with 6 bases of the junction left unmatched. In the original processing: Estimation of nucleated cell counts was performed using reference gene primer amplification. Repertoires were generated with immunoSEQ multiplex PCR, while TCRdb's copy carries only in-frame clones and drops some. That table supplies the V and J calls and clone size; D and trimming were determined from the DNA. The table has about 210,000 clones, 75% to 85% seen once. The sequenced sample was peripheral blood. This TCR came from a human donor in a cohort sampled during active COVID-19. The V gene is TRBV19, the J gene TRBJ1-1; 11 nucleotides line up with TRBD1. CDR3: CASSISGTGGMNTEAFF. The DNA of the CDR3 is TGTGCCAGTAGTATCTCCGGGACAGGGGGTATGAACACTGAAGCTTTCTTT. Based on the CDR3 plus reference TRBV19 and TRBJ1-1, the full variable domain is DGGITQSPKYLFRKEGQNVTLSCEQNLNHDAMYWYRQDPGQGLRLIYYSQIVNDFQKGDIAEGYSVSREKKESFPLTVTSAQKNPTAFYLCASSISGTGGMNTEAFFGQGTRLTVV.